This TCR beta chain was captured in a study of CD8+ T cells in alopecia areata. The germline V gene has CDR1 GTSNPN and CDR2 SVGIG (reference sequence). J lost 4 bases, V lost 0 bases, and 4 bases had no gene match. The CDR3 spans 15 residues. RNA extraction and reverse transcription yielded cDNA as sequencing template. Assay: immunoSEQ multiplex PCR; the TCRdb copy retains only in-frame clones and omits some. The table shows fewer than 110,000 clones, with roughly 50% occurring only once. Notes on the study in general: Sharing of TCRs across patients appeared less clear than in mice, possibly for HLA-related reasons. Greater clonality was observed in lesional scalp samples, especially alopecia totalis/universalis, versus normal scalp.

Cell sorting was applied to PBMCs, and CD4+ and CD8+ T cells were collected. Regarding this clone: Its target is not known.

The chain uses TRBV30 and TRBJ1-2; 11 bases line up with TRBD1. Sequencing was carried out using CD4+ T cells sorted from blood. This receptor was obtained from a human donor in good health. CDR3 protein: CAWSVGQGASYGYTF. The CDR3 region has the DNA TGTGCCTGGAGTGTTGGACAGGGGGCAAGCTATGGCTACACCTTC.